These 25 T cell receptor beta chains originate from one sample sequenced in a study of tumor and adjacent non-tumor tissue in lung cancer. The library came from three nested PCR rounds adapted from ARM-PCR protocols. One entry per CDR3 protein, called by TCRdb with MiXCR from the multiplex PCR reads. The sample shows about 85,000 distinct CDR3 sequences, 61% of them seen only once. No cell sorting was done before RNA was extracted from the tissue. The sequenced material came from lung tumor tissue. The receptors derive from a man between 65 and 85 years old with non-small cell lung cancer.

This clonotype was picked up a small number of times. This chain uses TRBV20-1 with TRBJ1-4, with a weak D call TRBD1 (6 bases). The CDR3 contains 15 residues. V was trimmed by 3 bases and J by 4 bases, leaving 15 bases between them. Germline CDR1 reads DFQATT; CDR2 reads SNEGSKA (reference sequence). CDR3 residues: CSASSARGYNEKLFF. Written as DNA, the CDR3 is TGCAGTGCTAGTTCGGCCAGGGGATATAATGAAAAACTGTTTTTT.

The CDR3 region is CASRLAAGGRNEQYF. The DNA of the CDR3 is TGTGCCAGCAGGCTAGCAGCGGGGGGCCGTAACGAGCAGTACTTC. The chain links TRBV2 to TRBJ2-7; 9 bases are a match to TRBD2. Germline V CDR1 and CDR2: SNHLY, FYNNEI. With V trimmed by 6 bases and J by 5 bases, 11 bases remained unmatched. CDR3 length: 15 amino acids.

Note on this clonotype: Since a much larger clone is just one base distant, this may be a read error. This sequence joins TRBV5-1 and TRBJ2-5; 8 nucleotides line up with TRBD2. The CDR3 consists of 15 residues. Germline CDR1 SGHRS, CDR2 YFSETQ. J was trimmed by 5 bases and V by 2 bases; bases with no gene match: 8. CDR3 sequence reads: CASSFSGRAGETQYF. CDR3 DNA sequence: TGCGCCAGCAGCTTTTCCGGGAGGGCGGGCGAGACCCAGTACTTC.

In the case of this clonotype: Germline and junction disagree at one end, which may indicate a read error. CDR3 in DNA: TGTGCCAGAAGCTTGGAGTGCTGGTCGGGGCAGTACTTC. It specifies CARSLECWSGQYF. V is TRBV11-3 and J is TRBJ2-7; D is ambiguous. This CDR3 is 13 amino acids long. Germline V CDR1 and CDR2: SGHNT, YENEEA.

This clonotype has just a few counts. Since a much larger clone is just one base distant, this may be a read error. The chain is built from TRBV6-2 or TRBV6-3 and TRBJ2-1; possibly TRBD1 for D (6 bases). With 6 bases removed from V and 5 bases from J, the gap between germline ends came to 17 bases. The germline V gene encodes CDR1 MNHEY and CDR2 SVGEGT. CDR3 size: 15 residues. In DNA form, the CDR3 reads TGTGCCAGCAGGCTAACTAGGGGGATCAACAATGAGCAGTTCTTC. Encoded protein: CASRLTRGINNEQFF.

The chain links TRBV28 to TRBJ1-2, with unresolved D. CDR1 and CDR2 (germline): MDHEN, SYDVKM. The V gene lost 9 bases and the J gene lost 8 bases, with 19 bases spanning the gap. CDR3 length: 13 residues. CDR3 sequence: CASQSSPYGGYTF. The CDR3 DNA follows: TGTGCCAGTCAAAGCAGTCCCTATGGGGGCTACACCTTC.

Worth noting for this clonotype: This clone may be a read error of a much larger clone one base away. The rearrangement uses TRBV4-1 and TRBJ1-2, with 8 bases identical to TRBD1. There are 14 residues in the CDR3. Germline values: CDR1 MGHRA, CDR2 YSYEKL. The CDR3, as DNA: TGCACCAGCAGCCAAGATCAGGGGGCCTATGGCTACACCTTC. This gives the protein CTSSQDQGAYGYTF.

The chain recombines TRBV29-1 with TRBJ1-5; D is ambiguous. CDR1 and CDR2 (germline): SQVTM, ANQGSEA. The germline V and J ends were trimmed by 6 bases and 16 bases, with 22 bases remaining between them. The CDR3 is 12 residues long. The CDR3 protein is CSVVDGYQHHHF. The CDR3 bases are TGCAGCGTAGTCGACGGATATCAGCACCATCATTTT.

Worth noting for this clonotype: One end of the junction varies from germline; a read error may be responsible. The chain recombines TRBV20-1 with TRBJ1-2; D uncertain. This CDR3 spans 15 amino acids. From germline, CDR1 is DFQATT and CDR2 SNEGSKA (reference sequence). CDR3 DNA sequence: TGCAGTGCTACACAGTCCCAAGAGGCCCTCTATGGCTACACATTC. Its translation: CSATQSQEALYGYTF.

This clonotype has a handful of counts. One end of the junction does not line up with germline, which may come from a read error. This chain links TRBV4-2 with TRBJ2-2; D is perhaps TRBD1 or TRBD2 (5 bases each). CDR1 and CDR2 from the germline V gene are LGHNA and YNFKEQ. This CDR3 contains 16 residues. CDR3 protein: CASSQGVGENTWELFF. CDR3 nucleotide sequence: TGTGCTAGCAGCCAAGGGGTGGGAGAGAACACCTGGGAGCTGTTTTTT.

Turning to this clonotype: Germline and junction disagree at one end, which may indicate a read error. The V gene is TRBV11-2, the J gene TRBJ2-7, with D possibly TRBD2 on 7 matching bases. The germline V gene encodes CDR1 SGHAT and CDR2 FQNNGV. The CDR3 length is 15 residues. Here the CDR3 reads CTNSLDKGGRYAQYF. The DNA of the CDR3 is TGTACCAACAGCTTAGATAAGGGGGGGAGGTACGCGCAGTACTTC.

This clonotype was found a few times. The chain is built from TRBV7-2 and TRBJ2-1; TRBD2 might be the D (6 bases). V gave up 5 bases and J gave up 6 bases, with 14 bases separating them. This CDR3 comprises 14 residues. Looked up from germline, CDR1 is SGHTA and CDR2 is FQGNSA. CDR3 coding DNA: TGTGCCAGCAGCATCCCTATGGGGGGCAATGAGCAGTTCTTC. It codes for CASSIPMGGNEQFF.

The sample holds many counts of this clonotype. Since a much larger clone is just one base distant, this may be a read error. The rearrangement joins TRBV5-4 to TRBJ2-3; tentatively, D is TRBD2 (7 bases). The CDR3 sequence is 16 residues long. Between the trimmed V and J ends, which lost 4 bases and 4 bases, there was a span of 19 bases. Per the germline V gene, CDR1 is SGHNT and CDR2 is YYREEE (reference sequence). The CDR3 protein is CASSDWDGGGPDTQYF. The CDR3 coding sequence is TGTGCCAGCAGCGACTGGGATGGGGGGGGCCCAGATACGCAGTATTTT.

The chain links TRBV12-5 to TRBJ2-1, with a tentative D call TRBD1 (6 bases). Deletions cut 3 bases from V and 2 bases from J, with 17 bases between. The germline gives CDR1 LGHNT, CDR2 FRNRAP. CDR3 size: 17 residues. CDR3 coding DNA: TGTGCTAGTGGTTTCGTCACAGACAGGAGCCCCTACAATGAGCAGTTCTTC. Its translation is CASGFVTDRSPYNEQFF. The full variable domain, in which reference TRBV12-5 and TRBJ2-1 provide the parts outside the CDR3, is DARVTQTPRHKVTEMGQEVTMRCQPILGHNTVFWYRQTMMQGLELLAYFRNRAPLDDSGMPKDRFSAEMPDATLATLKIQPSEPRDSAVYFCASGFVTDRSPYNEQFFGPGTRLTVL.

This clonotype was counted ten times or more. The V gene is TRBV6-1, the J gene TRBJ2-7; 9 nucleotides line up with TRBD1. The CDR3 is 15 residues long. Unmatched junction bases numbered 8, after V lost 1 base and J lost 7 bases. Germline CDR1 reads MNHNS; CDR2 reads SASEGT. CDR3 region: CASSEEGTGFGEQYF. The CDR3 region has the DNA TGTGCCAGCAGTGAAGAGGGGACAGGGTTTGGAGAGCAGTACTTC.

A remark on this clonotype: One end of the junction fails to match germline, which may point to a read error. This chain links TRBV11-2 with TRBJ2-7; D unclear. This CDR3 spans 15 amino acids. Germline assignment: CDR1 SGHAT and CDR2 FQNNGV. CDR3 sequence (DNA): TGTGCCAGCAGCCCCGGTCCGCAGAGCTCCTACGGGCAGTACTTC. This sequence encodes CASSPGPQSSYGQYF.

This clonotype was counted ten times or more. The chain employs TRBV6-6 and TRBJ2-7; maybe TRBD1 (5 bases). Trimming took 7 bases from V and 6 from J, leaving 19 bases between them. Germline lookup yields CDR1 MNHNY and CDR2 SVGAGI (reference sequence). The CDR3 length is 14 residues. The CDR3 loop reads CASIQGGLGSEQYF. The CDR3 DNA reads TGTGCCAGCATCCAGGGTGGGTTGGGATCCGAGCAGTACTTC.

As concerns this clonotype: This could be a read error, since a much larger clone is one nucleotide away. V and J are TRBV5-6 and TRBJ1-5; 9 bases match TRBD1. Near its end, the DNA agrees better with TRBJ2-3, so the J call may be wrong. The CDR3 runs to 15 residues. Germline CDR1 and CDR2: SGHDT and YYEEEE. The CDR3 bases are TGTGCCAGCAGCCGGACAGGGGCCGGCAATCAGCCCCAGTATTTT. As protein: CASSRTGAGNQPQYF.

This clonotype came up a few times. The junction and the germline gene differ at one end; a read error may be behind it. The rearrangement joins TRBV7-9 to TRBJ2-3; D gene uncertain. In germline, CDR1 is SEHNR, CDR2 FQNEAQ (reference sequence). The CDR3 extends over 13 amino acids. The CDR3 region is CTSSLPGPDTQYF. DNA of the CDR3: TGTACCAGCAGTCTCCCCGGCCCAGATACGCAGTATTTT.

Comments on this clonotype: Germline is not matched at one junction end, which may reflect a read error. This rearrangement joins TRBV11-2 to TRBJ2-2; a weak D match, TRBD1 (5 bases). This CDR3 is 18 amino acids long. Germline-derived CDR1 and CDR2 are SGHAT and FQNNGV. The CDR3 reads CASSLHWIGVLNAGELFF. The CDR3 nucleotides are TGTGCCAGCAGCTTACACTGGATAGGGGTCCTGAACGCCGGGGAGCTGTTTTTT. Supplemented by reference TRBV11-2 and TRBJ2-2, the full variable domain reads EAGVAQSPRYKIIEKRQSVAFWCNPISGHATLYWYQQILGQGPKLLIQFQNNGVVDDSQLPKDRFSAERLKGVDSTLKIQPAKLEDSAVYLCASSLHWIGVLNAGELFFGEGSRLTVL.

This clonotype was recorded many times. The chain uses TRBV29-1 and TRBJ1-2, with D perhaps matching TRBD1 (5 bases). Germline V gene lookup returns CDR1 SQVTM and CDR2 ANQGSEA. The CDR3 length is 15 residues. The CDR3 reads CSVRSSPTDNYGYTF. In DNA, the CDR3 is TGCAGTGTGCGTAGCTCCCCGACAGATAACTATGGCTACACCTTC.

This clonotype has only one observation. This chain uses TRBV6-2 or TRBV6-3 with TRBJ2-7, with unresolved D. The CDR3 loop spans 14 amino acids. Germline V gene lookup returns CDR1 MNHEY and CDR2 SVGEGT. V dropped 5 bases and J dropped 5 bases, with 16 bases sitting between them. Here the CDR3 reads CASSPRSSLNEQYF. Here the CDR3 DNA reads TGTGCCAGCAGTCCGCGGAGTTCATTGAACGAGCAGTACTTC.

In regard to this clonotype: This likely comes from a read error, as the CDR3 has no conserved phenylalanine or tryptophan at its end. J is TRBJ2-3 and V is TRBV5-5; D perhaps matches TRBD2 (6 bases). Germline V CDR1 and CDR2: SGHKS, YYEKEE (reference sequence). Trimming removed 0 bases from V and 8 bases from J, with 10 bases in between. The length of the CDR3 is 13 residues. CDR3 sequence reads: CASSLARRGTQYL. Written as DNA, the CDR3 is TGTGCCAGCAGCTTGGCACGGAGGGGTACGCAGTATTTG.

The count of this clonotype is one. Given a much more abundant clone one base away, this may be a read error. The rearrangement joins TRBV7-9 to TRBJ1-2, with D unresolved. The CDR3 is 12 residues long. Germline CDR1 reads SEHNR; CDR2 reads FQNEAQ (reference sequence). CDR3 in DNA: TGTGCCAGCGGCTTAGGGCGGGATGGCTACACCTTC. Translation gives CASGLGRDGYTF.

This clonotype came up many times. The chain combines TRBV4-2 with TRBJ1-5, with a weak D call TRBD1 (5 bases). The CDR3 has 14 residues. Germline CDR1 reads LGHNA; CDR2 reads YNFKEQ. V lost 0 bases, J lost 7 bases, and 10 bases lay in between. The CDR3 bases are TGTGCCAGCAGCCAAGATAGGGGCGCCCAGCCCCAGCATTTT. Residues: CASSQDRGAQPQHF.